This is a list of T cell receptor beta chains from one sample in a study of beta chain features in type 1 diabetes. The data were produced by immunoSEQ multiplex PCR, yet TCRdb's version contains in-frame clones alone and is incomplete. Among approximately 29,000 clones listed, 65% were seen once. Sequencing was performed on Tregs from blood. The receptors come from a woman younger than 45 with type 1 diabetes. CDR3s include the opening cysteine and the closing phenylalanine or tryptophan. A D gene is named only where the DNA matches it firmly. Clone size is shown for a subset of rows, as once, few, many or a class of expanded clone.

CDR3aa: CASRTGAGRVTQYF; CDR3nt: TGTGCCAGCAGGACAGGCGCAGGTCGGGTGACCCAGTACTTC; j_gene: TRBJ2-5; d_gene: .; v_gene: TRBV7-9; abundance: few
CDR3aa: CAWVSGLAGGLETQYF; CDR3nt: TGTGCCTGGGTTTCGGGGCTAGCGGGAGGGTTGGAGACCCAGTACTTC; j_gene: TRBJ2-5; d_gene: TRBD2; v_gene: TRBV30; abundance: .
CDR3aa: CASSSLGLAGVGEQYF; CDR3nt: TGTGCCAGCAGTTCACTGGGACTAGCGGGAGTGGGGGAGCAGTACTTC; j_gene: TRBJ2-7; d_gene: TRBD2; v_gene: TRBV2; abundance: .
CDR3aa: CASRKLASEQYF; CDR3nt: TGTGCCAGCAGGAAACTAGCGAGCGAGCAGTACTTC; j_gene: TRBJ2-7; d_gene: TRBD2; v_gene: TRBV6-1; abundance: .
CDR3aa: CASSLSPVRNTEAFF; CDR3nt: TGTGCCAGCAGTTTATCTCCGGTTAGGAACACTGAAGCTTTCTTT; j_gene: TRBJ1-1; d_gene: .; v_gene: TRBV27; abundance: .
CDR3aa: CASSPRQGAVYNEQFF; CDR3nt: TGTGCCAGCTCACCACGACAGGGCGCGGTGTACAATGAGCAGTTCTTC; j_gene: TRBJ2-1; d_gene: TRBD1; v_gene: TRBV18; abundance: .
CDR3aa: CASSQGPGRASNEQFF; CDR3nt: TGCGCCAGCAGCCAGGGTCCGGGGAGGGCCTCCAATGAGCAGTTCTTC; j_gene: TRBJ2-1; d_gene: TRBD2; v_gene: TRBV5-1; abundance: few
CDR3aa: CASTILGGYTGELFF; CDR3nt: TGTGCCAGTACCATCCTGGGGGGGTACACCGGGGAGCTGTTTTTT; j_gene: TRBJ2-2; d_gene: TRBD2; v_gene: TRBV19; abundance: .
CDR3aa: CASSLQRDSNNEQFF; CDR3nt: TGTGCCAGCAGCCTACAACGGGACAGCAACAATGAGCAGTTCTTC; j_gene: TRBJ2-1; d_gene: TRBD1; v_gene: TRBV11-2; abundance: few
CDR3aa: CASSSRLITGELFF; CDR3nt: TGTGCCAGCAGCTCCCGACTGATCACCGGGGAGCTGTTTTTT; j_gene: TRBJ2-2; d_gene: .; v_gene: TRBV7-2; abundance: few
CDR3aa: CASSPHSGSSHEQYF; CDR3nt: TGTGCCAGCAGCCCCCATAGCGGGAGCTCCCACGAGCAGTACTTC; j_gene: TRBJ2-7; d_gene: TRBD2; v_gene: TRBV28; abundance: .
CDR3aa: CASSSPGQGRNEQFF; CDR3nt: TGTGCCAGCAGCTCCCCGGGACAGGGTCGGAATGAGCAGTTCTTC; j_gene: TRBJ2-1; d_gene: TRBD1; v_gene: TRBV7-2; abundance: .
CDR3aa: CASSSKTSGQGLLYEQYF; CDR3nt: TGTGCCAGCAGTTCTAAGACTTCGGGACAGGGTCTTTTGTACGAGCAGTACTTC; j_gene: TRBJ2-7; d_gene: TRBD1; v_gene: TRBV27; abundance: .
CDR3aa: CASSYSGLAGTDTQYF; CDR3nt: TGTGCCAGCAGTTACTCCGGACTAGCGGGGACAGATACGCAGTATTTT; j_gene: TRBJ2-3; d_gene: TRBD2; v_gene: TRBV6-5; abundance: .
CDR3aa: CASSRGGRWLADTQYF; CDR3nt: TGTGCCAGTAGTCGGGGGGGCCGATGGTTGGCAGATACGCAGTATTTT; j_gene: TRBJ2-3; d_gene: TRBD2; v_gene: TRBV19; abundance: .
CDR3aa: CASSPGQGPYNEQFF; CDR3nt: TGCGCCAGCAGTCCTGGACAGGGGCCCTACAATGAGCAGTTCTTC; j_gene: TRBJ2-1; d_gene: TRBD1; v_gene: TRBV4-1; abundance: few
CDR3aa: CASVGVKAKNIQYF; CDR3nt: TGTGCCAGTGTCGGGGTGAAGGCCAAAAACATTCAGTACTTC; j_gene: TRBJ2-4; d_gene: .; v_gene: TRBV6-1; abundance: .
CDR3aa: CASSLSYHGTGSYEQYF; CDR3nt: TGTGCCAGCAGTTTATCTTACCACGGGACAGGGAGCTACGAGCAGTACTTC; j_gene: TRBJ2-7; d_gene: TRBD1; v_gene: TRBV27; abundance: .
CDR3aa: CASSSRRQSTGELFF; CDR3nt: TGTGCCAGCAGCTCTCGGAGACAGAGCACCGGGGAGCTGTTTTTT; j_gene: TRBJ2-2; d_gene: .; v_gene: TRBV7-9; abundance: .
CDR3aa: CASSYLTQYF; CDR3nt: TGTGCCAGCAGCTACCTGACCCAGTACTTC; j_gene: TRBJ2-5; d_gene: .; v_gene: TRBV2; abundance: few
CDR3aa: CASSLGAGPPYEQYF; CDR3nt: TGTGCCAGCAGCTTAGGAGCGGGACCACCCTACGAGCAGTACTTC; j_gene: TRBJ2-7; d_gene: TRBD2; v_gene: TRBV11-2; abundance: .
CDR3aa: CASSPGLANTGELFF; CDR3nt: TGTGCCAGCAGCCCAGGGTTAGCGAACACCGGGGAGCTGTTTTTT; j_gene: TRBJ2-2; d_gene: .; v_gene: TRBV11-3; abundance: .
CDR3aa: CASRQTRDAYEQYF; CDR3nt: TGTGCCAGCAGACAGACTAGGGACGCCTACGAGCAGTACTTC; j_gene: TRBJ2-7; d_gene: .; v_gene: TRBV6-5; abundance: .
CDR3aa: CASSLVRSSYNEQFF; CDR3nt: TGCGCCAGCAGCTTGGTTCGGAGCTCCTACAATGAGCAGTTCTTC; j_gene: TRBJ2-1; d_gene: .; v_gene: TRBV5-1; abundance: .
CDR3aa: CSVDPPVGQSSYNEQFF; CDR3nt: TGCAGCGTTGACCCTCCGGTGGGGCAGTCTTCCTACAATGAGCAGTTCTTC; j_gene: TRBJ2-1; d_gene: .; v_gene: TRBV29-1; abundance: .
CDR3aa: CASSSSGTGGVEQYF; CDR3nt: TGTGCCAGCAGTTCCTCAGGGACAGGGGGCGTCGAGCAGTACTTC; j_gene: TRBJ2-7; d_gene: TRBD1; v_gene: TRBV6-6; abundance: few
CDR3aa: CASSPKWGPGELFF; CDR3nt: TGCGCCAGCAGCCCGAAATGGGGGCCCGGGGAGCTGTTTTTT; j_gene: TRBJ2-2; d_gene: .; v_gene: TRBV5-1; abundance: .
CDR3aa: CATSRDLGEGHIYEQYF; CDR3nt: TGTGCCACCAGCAGAGATTTAGGAGAGGGCCATATCTACGAGCAGTACTTC; j_gene: TRBJ2-7; d_gene: .; v_gene: TRBV15; abundance: .
CDR3aa: CASSPTGDGGYGYTF; CDR3nt: TGTGCCAGCTCACCCACAGGGGACGGAGGGTATGGCTACACCTTC; j_gene: TRBJ1-2; d_gene: TRBD1; v_gene: TRBV18; abundance: .
CDR3aa: CASSEMGAGANVPTF; CDR3nt: TGTGCCAGCAGTGAAATGGGGGCTGGGGCCAACGTCCCGACTTTC; j_gene: TRBJ2-6; d_gene: .; v_gene: TRBV6-1; abundance: .
CDR3aa: CASSALQGSDGYTF; CDR3nt: TGTGCCAGCTCAGCGCTTCAGGGATCCGACGGCTACACCTTC; j_gene: TRBJ1-2; d_gene: .; v_gene: TRBV18; abundance: .
CDR3aa: CASSLDLLAGVLGYEQFF; CDR3nt: TGTGCCAGCAGCTTAGATCTGCTAGCGGGAGTGTTAGGATATGAGCAGTTCTTC; j_gene: TRBJ2-1; d_gene: TRBD2; v_gene: TRBV11-2; abundance: .
CDR3aa: CASSLMGQGFYEQYF; CDR3nt: TGCGCCAGCAGCTTGATGGGACAGGGATTCTACGAGCAGTACTTC; j_gene: TRBJ2-7; d_gene: TRBD1; v_gene: TRBV5-1; abundance: few
CDR3aa: CASSRNPSGLSYNEQFF; CDR3nt: TGTGCCAGCAGTCGGAACCCTAGCGGGTTATCCTACAATGAGCAGTTCTTC; j_gene: TRBJ2-1; d_gene: TRBD2; v_gene: TRBV7-9; abundance: .
CDR3aa: CASSYSSGRAGETQYF; CDR3nt: TGTGCCAGCAGTTACTCGAGCGGGAGGGCCGGAGAGACCCAGTACTTC; j_gene: TRBJ2-5; d_gene: TRBD2; v_gene: TRBV6-5; abundance: .
CDR3aa: CAISETSGSINEQFF; CDR3nt: TGTGCCATCAGTGAGACTAGCGGGAGTATCAATGAGCAGTTCTTC; j_gene: TRBJ2-1; d_gene: TRBD2; v_gene: TRBV10-3; abundance: few
CDR3aa: CASMGDRGGFGPLHF; CDR3nt: TGTGCCAGCATGGGGGACAGGGGGGGCTTCGGGCCCCTCCACTTT; j_gene: TRBJ1-6; d_gene: TRBD1; v_gene: TRBV2; abundance: once
CDR3aa: CAWSEWDRGNTEAFF; CDR3nt: TGTGCCTGGAGTGAGTGGGACAGGGGGAACACTGAAGCTTTCTTT; j_gene: TRBJ1-1; d_gene: TRBD1; v_gene: TRBV30; abundance: .
CDR3aa: CASGPSRGYEQYF; CDR3nt: TGTGCCAGCGGCCCCTCGCGGGGCTACGAGCAGTACTTC; j_gene: TRBJ2-7; d_gene: .; v_gene: TRBV28; abundance: once
CDR3aa: CASTLSGANVLTF; CDR3nt: TGTGCCAGCACCTTATCTGGGGCCAACGTCCTGACTTTC; j_gene: TRBJ2-6; d_gene: .; v_gene: TRBV28; abundance: .
CDR3aa: CASSSTGRNEQFF; CDR3nt: TGTGCCAGCAGCTCGACAGGGCGCAATGAGCAGTTCTTC; j_gene: TRBJ2-1; d_gene: TRBD1; v_gene: TRBV7-3; abundance: once
CDR3aa: CASSLGWDRGSYEQYF; CDR3nt: TGCGCCAGCAGCTTGGGATGGGACAGAGGCTCCTACGAGCAGTACTTC; j_gene: TRBJ2-7; d_gene: TRBD1; v_gene: TRBV5-1; abundance: .
CDR3aa: CASSGNLGGTEAFF; CDR3nt: TGTGCCAGCAGTGGTAATTTGGGGGGCACTGAAGCTTTCTTT; j_gene: TRBJ1-1; d_gene: .; v_gene: TRBV27; abundance: .
CDR3aa: CASSLAGAANYGYTF; CDR3nt: TGTGCCAGCAGCTTAGCAGGGGCTGCTAACTATGGCTACACCTTC; j_gene: TRBJ1-2; d_gene: .; v_gene: TRBV7-8; abundance: .
CDR3aa: CASSPPTGYQETQYF; CDR3nt: TGTGCCAGCTCACCACCCACGGGGTACCAAGAGACCCAGTACTTC; j_gene: TRBJ2-5; d_gene: .; v_gene: TRBV18; abundance: .
CDR3aa: CASSIAGAYGYTF; CDR3nt: TGTGCCAGTAGTATTGCGGGGGCCTATGGCTACACCTTC; j_gene: TRBJ1-2; d_gene: .; v_gene: TRBV19; abundance: .
CDR3aa: CASRDTDGGYEQYF; CDR3nt: TGTGCCAGCAGGGATACAGACGGAGGGTACGAGCAGTACTTC; j_gene: TRBJ2-7; d_gene: .; v_gene: TRBV6-5; abundance: .
CDR3aa: CASSLSAGVTGELFF; CDR3nt: TGCGCCAGCAGCTTGTCGGCGGGAGTCACCGGGGAGCTGTTTTTT; j_gene: TRBJ2-2; d_gene: TRBD2; v_gene: TRBV5-1; abundance: .
CDR3aa: CASRGYSNQPQHF; CDR3nt: TGTGCCAGCAGGGGCTATAGCAATCAGCCCCAGCATTTT; j_gene: TRBJ1-5; d_gene: .; v_gene: TRBV28; abundance: .
CDR3aa: CASSQGLTNTGELFF; CDR3nt: TGTGCCAGCAGCCAGGGACTAACGAACACCGGGGAGCTGTTTTTT; j_gene: TRBJ2-2; d_gene: TRBD2; v_gene: TRBV7-3; abundance: .
CDR3aa: CASRKGGLAGVDEQFF; CDR3nt: TGTGCCAGTAGGAAGGGGGGACTAGCGGGAGTAGATGAGCAGTTCTTC; j_gene: TRBJ2-1; d_gene: TRBD2; v_gene: TRBV19; abundance: few
CDR3aa: CASSLVTGDEQYF; CDR3nt: TGTGCCAGCAGCTTGGTGACAGGGGACGAGCAGTACTTC; j_gene: TRBJ2-7; d_gene: TRBD1; v_gene: TRBV5-4; abundance: .
CDR3aa: CAWRPRVSTDTQYF; CDR3nt: TGTGCCTGGAGACCGCGGGTATCCACAGATACGCAGTATTTT; j_gene: TRBJ2-3; d_gene: .; v_gene: TRBV30; abundance: .
CDR3aa: CASSREDQYF; CDR3nt: TGTGCCAGCTCGCGGGAGGATCAGTACTTC; j_gene: TRBJ2-5; d_gene: TRBD2; v_gene: TRBV28; abundance: few
CDR3aa: CSVTFGEWSEAFF; CDR3nt: TGCAGCGTTACTTTCGGAGAATGGTCTGAAGCTTTCTTT; j_gene: TRBJ1-1; d_gene: .; v_gene: TRBV29-1; abundance: .
CDR3aa: CASSTGGMTDTQYF; CDR3nt: TGTGCCAGCAGCACAGGGGGCATGACAGATACGCAGTATTTT; j_gene: TRBJ2-3; d_gene: TRBD1; v_gene: TRBV6-6; abundance: .
CDR3aa: CASSFGRGNEQYF; CDR3nt: TGTGCCAGCAGCTTCGGCAGGGGGAACGAGCAGTACTTC; j_gene: TRBJ2-7; d_gene: TRBD1; v_gene: TRBV7-3; abundance: .
CDR3aa: CASSGTLGGQETQYF; CDR3nt: TGCGCCAGCAGTGGAACTTTAGGGGGCCAAGAGACCCAGTACTTC; j_gene: TRBJ2-5; d_gene: .; v_gene: TRBV5-1; abundance: .
CDR3aa: CASGPGLAGFNEQFF; CDR3nt: TGCGCCAGCGGCCCAGGACTAGCGGGATTCAATGAGCAGTTCTTC; j_gene: TRBJ2-1; d_gene: TRBD2; v_gene: TRBV10-1; abundance: .
CDR3aa: CSVVALREVSYNEQFF; CDR3nt: TGCAGCGTTGTGGCTCTCCGGGAGGTTTCATACAATGAGCAGTTCTTC; j_gene: TRBJ2-1; d_gene: TRBD2; v_gene: TRBV29-1; abundance: .